Many counts were recorded for the clone carrying this T cell receptor (beta chain). These data belong to a study of T cell repertoires in cytomegalovirus infection. CDR1 and CDR2 (germline): SGHTA, FQGNSA. V was clipped by 5 bases and J by 1 base; unmatched bases: 15. This CDR3 spans 18 amino acids. TCRdb re-called the reads through MiXCR, storing one row per CDR3 protein. The table records roughly 100,000 distinct CDR3 sequences, 15% to 20% of them present only once. The chain joins TRBV7-2 to TRBJ1-2; TRBD1 matches at 8 bases. This clonotype originated in a human donor in good health (CMV status not recorded). Some clones in this sample may be carry-over from other donors' samples. The sequencing input was PBMCs. CDR3 amino acids: CASSPLSGDRTFNYGYTF. As DNA, the CDR3 is TGTGCCAGCAGCCCCCTATCCGGGGACAGGACTTTTAACTATGGCTACACCTTC.